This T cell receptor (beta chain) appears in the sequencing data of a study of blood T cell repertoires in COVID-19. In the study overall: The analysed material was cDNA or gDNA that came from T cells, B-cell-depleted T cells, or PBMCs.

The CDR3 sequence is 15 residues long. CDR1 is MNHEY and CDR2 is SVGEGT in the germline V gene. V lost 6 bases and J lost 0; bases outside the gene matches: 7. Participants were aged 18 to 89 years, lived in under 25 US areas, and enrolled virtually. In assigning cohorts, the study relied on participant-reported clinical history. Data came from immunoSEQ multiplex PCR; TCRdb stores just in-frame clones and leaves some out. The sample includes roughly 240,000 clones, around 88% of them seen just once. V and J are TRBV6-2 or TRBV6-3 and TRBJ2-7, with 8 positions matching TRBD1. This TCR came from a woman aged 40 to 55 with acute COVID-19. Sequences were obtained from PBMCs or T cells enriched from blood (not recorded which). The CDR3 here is CASSRTGGGSYEQYV. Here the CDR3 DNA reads TGTGCCAGCAGCCGAACAGGGGGTGGCTCCTACGAGCAGTACGTC.